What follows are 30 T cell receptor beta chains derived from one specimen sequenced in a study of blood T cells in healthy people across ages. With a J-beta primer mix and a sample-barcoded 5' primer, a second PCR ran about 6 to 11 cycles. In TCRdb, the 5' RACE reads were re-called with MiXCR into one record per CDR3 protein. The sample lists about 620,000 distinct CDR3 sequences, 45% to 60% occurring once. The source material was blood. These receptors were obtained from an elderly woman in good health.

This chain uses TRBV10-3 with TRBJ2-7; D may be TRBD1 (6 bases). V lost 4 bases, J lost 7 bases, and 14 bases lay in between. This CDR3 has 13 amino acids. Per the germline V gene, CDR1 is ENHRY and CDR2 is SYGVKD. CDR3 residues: CAISAGRDNEQYF. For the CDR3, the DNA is TGTGCCATCAGTGCCGGAAGGGACAATGAGCAGTACTTC.

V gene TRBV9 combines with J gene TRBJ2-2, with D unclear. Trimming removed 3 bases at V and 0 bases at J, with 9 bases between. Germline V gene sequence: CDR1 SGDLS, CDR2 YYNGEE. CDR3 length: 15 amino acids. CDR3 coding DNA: TGTGCCAGCAGCGGGTCCCTCGCGAACACCGGGGAGCTGTTTTTT. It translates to CASSGSLANTGELFF.

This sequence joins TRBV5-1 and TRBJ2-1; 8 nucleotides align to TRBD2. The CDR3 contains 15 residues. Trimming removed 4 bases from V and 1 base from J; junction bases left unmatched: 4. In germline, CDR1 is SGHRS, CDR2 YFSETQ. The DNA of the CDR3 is TGCGCCAGCAGCCAGACTAGCGAGTCCTACAATGAGCAGTTCTTC. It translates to CASSQTSESYNEQFF.

Here the CDR3 reads CASSDGGGSSYNEQFF. CDR3 nucleotides: TGTGCCAGCAGCGATGGAGGAGGGAGCTCCTACAATGAGCAGTTCTTC. V is TRBV11-2 and J is TRBJ2-1; a weak D match, TRBD2 (6 bases). This CDR3 region has 16 residues. Germline CDR1 SGHAT, CDR2 FQNNGV. The V end was cut by 5 bases, the J end by 0 bases, with 14 bases between.

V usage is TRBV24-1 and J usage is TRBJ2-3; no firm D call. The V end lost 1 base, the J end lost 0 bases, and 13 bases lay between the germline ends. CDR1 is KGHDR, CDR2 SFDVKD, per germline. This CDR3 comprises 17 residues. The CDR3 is CATSDFPAETSTDTQYF. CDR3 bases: TGTGCCACCAGTGATTTCCCGGCAGAAACTAGCACAGATACGCAGTATTTT.

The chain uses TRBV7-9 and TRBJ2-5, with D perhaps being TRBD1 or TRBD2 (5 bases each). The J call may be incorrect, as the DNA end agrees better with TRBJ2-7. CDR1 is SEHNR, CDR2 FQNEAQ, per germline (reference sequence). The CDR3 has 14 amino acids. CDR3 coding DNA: TGTGCCAGCAGCAGAAGGGACCATCCCTACGAGCAGTACTTC. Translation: CASSRRDHPYEQYF.

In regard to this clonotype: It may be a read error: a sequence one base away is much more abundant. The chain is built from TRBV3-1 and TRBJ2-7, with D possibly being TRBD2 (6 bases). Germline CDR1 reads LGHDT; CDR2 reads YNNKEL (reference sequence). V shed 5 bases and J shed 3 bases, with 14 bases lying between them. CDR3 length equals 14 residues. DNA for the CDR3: TGTGCCAGCAGCGTGGGGCTAGCGAACTACGAGCAGTACTTC. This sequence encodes CASSVGLANYEQYF.

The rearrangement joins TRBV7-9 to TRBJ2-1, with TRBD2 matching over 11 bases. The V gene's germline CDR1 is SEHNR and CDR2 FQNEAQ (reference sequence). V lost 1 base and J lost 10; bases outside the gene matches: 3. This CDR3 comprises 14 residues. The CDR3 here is CASSLETSGAEQFF. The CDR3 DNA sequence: TGTGCCAGCAGCTTAGAGACTAGCGGGGCGGAGCAGTTCTTC.

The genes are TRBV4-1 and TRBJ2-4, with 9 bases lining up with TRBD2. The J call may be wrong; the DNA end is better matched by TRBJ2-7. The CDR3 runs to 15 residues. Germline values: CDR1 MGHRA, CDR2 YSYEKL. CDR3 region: CASSNIAGEPYEQYF. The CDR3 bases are TGCGCCAGCAGCAATATAGCGGGAGAACCCTACGAGCAGTACTTC.

The CDR3 bases are TGTGCCAGCTCTTTTGTGGGGGGTAACAATCAGCCCCAGCATTTT. Translating gives CASSFVGGNNQPQHF. The gene calls are TRBV18 and TRBJ1-5; D possibly corresponds to TRBD1 (5 bases). Germline values: CDR1 KGHSH, CDR2 LQKENI. Trimming cost V 6 bases and J 3 bases, with 15 bases left between them. The CDR3 has 15 residues.

The CDR3 loop is CSVGTGALNTEAFF. The DNA of the CDR3 is TGCAGCGTTGGTACAGGGGCTTTGAACACTGAAGCTTTCTTT. The rearrangement uses TRBV29-1 and TRBJ1-1, with 7 nucleotides matching TRBD1. Germline V gene sequence: CDR1 SQVTM, CDR2 ANQGSEA. V shed 4 bases, J shed 0 bases, and the junction held 5 bases outside the gene matches. The CDR3 length is 14 residues.

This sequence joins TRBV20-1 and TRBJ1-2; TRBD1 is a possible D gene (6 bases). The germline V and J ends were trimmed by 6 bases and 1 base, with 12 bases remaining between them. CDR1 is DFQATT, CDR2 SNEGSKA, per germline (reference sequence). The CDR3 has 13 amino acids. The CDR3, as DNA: TGCAGTGCAGGGGACACCAGTAACTATGGCTACACCTTC. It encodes CSAGDTSNYGYTF.

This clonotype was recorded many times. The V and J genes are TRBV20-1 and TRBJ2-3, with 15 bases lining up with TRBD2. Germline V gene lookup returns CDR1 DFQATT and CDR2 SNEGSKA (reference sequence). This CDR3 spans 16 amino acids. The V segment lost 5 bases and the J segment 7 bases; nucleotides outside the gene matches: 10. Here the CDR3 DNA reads TGCAGTGCTCGTGCCACCGGGACTAGCGGGAGGAATACGCAGTATTTT. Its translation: CSARATGTSGRNTQYF.

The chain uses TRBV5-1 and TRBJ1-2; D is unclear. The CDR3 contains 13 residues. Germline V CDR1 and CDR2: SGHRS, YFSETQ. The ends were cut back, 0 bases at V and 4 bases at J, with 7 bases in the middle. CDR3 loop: CASSLEGSYGYTF. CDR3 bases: TGCGCCAGCAGCTTGGAGGGCAGCTATGGCTACACCTTC.

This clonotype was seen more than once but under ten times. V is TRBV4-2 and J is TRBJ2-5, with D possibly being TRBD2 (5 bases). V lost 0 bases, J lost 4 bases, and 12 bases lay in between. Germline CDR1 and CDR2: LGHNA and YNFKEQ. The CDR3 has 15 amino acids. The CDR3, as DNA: TGTGCCAGCAGCCAAGATGGACGGGGTGGAGAGACCCAGTACTTC. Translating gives CASSQDGRGGETQYF.

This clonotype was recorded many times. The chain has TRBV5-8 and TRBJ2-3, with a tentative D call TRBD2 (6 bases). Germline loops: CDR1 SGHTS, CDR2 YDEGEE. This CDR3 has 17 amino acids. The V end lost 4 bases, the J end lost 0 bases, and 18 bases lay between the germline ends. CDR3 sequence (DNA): TGTGCCAGCAGCCACTTACCGGGACTCGCTAGCACAGATACGCAGTATTTT. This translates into CASSHLPGLASTDTQYF.

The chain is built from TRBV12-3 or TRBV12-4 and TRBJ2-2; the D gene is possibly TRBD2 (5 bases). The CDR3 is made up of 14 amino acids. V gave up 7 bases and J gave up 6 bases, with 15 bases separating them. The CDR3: CASTLLEGSGELFF. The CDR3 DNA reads TGTGCCAGCACCCTTCTAGAGGGTTCCGGGGAGCTGTTTTTT.

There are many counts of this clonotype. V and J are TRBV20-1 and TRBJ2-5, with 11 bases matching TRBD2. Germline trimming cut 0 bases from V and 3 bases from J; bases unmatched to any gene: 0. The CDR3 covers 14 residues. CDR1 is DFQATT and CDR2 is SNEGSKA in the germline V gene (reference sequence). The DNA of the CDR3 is TGCAGTGCTAGAGAGACTAGCGGGAAAGAGACCCAGTACTTC. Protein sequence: CSARETSGKETQYF.

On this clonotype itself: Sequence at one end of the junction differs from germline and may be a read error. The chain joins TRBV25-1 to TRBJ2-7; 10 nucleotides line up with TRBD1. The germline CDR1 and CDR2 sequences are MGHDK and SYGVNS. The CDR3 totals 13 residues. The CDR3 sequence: CASGDRGPYEQYF. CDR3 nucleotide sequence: TGTGCCAGCGGTGACAGGGGGCCCTACGAGCAGTACTTC.

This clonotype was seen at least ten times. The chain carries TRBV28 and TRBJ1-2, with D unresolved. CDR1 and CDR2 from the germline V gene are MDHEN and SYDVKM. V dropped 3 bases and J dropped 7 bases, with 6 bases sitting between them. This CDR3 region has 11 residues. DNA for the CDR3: TGTGCCAGCAGTTTCGGGCTTGGCTACACCTTC. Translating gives CASSFGLGYTF.

CDR3 sequence: CASSDLAGGANEQFF. The DNA of the CDR3 is TGTGCCAGCAGTGATTTAGCGGGAGGAGCCAATGAGCAGTTCTTC. The chain combines TRBV2 with TRBJ2-1, with 10 positions matching TRBD2. The CDR3 runs to 15 residues. V trimming: 3 bases; J trimming: 6 bases; junction bases outside the gene matches: 5. Germline V gene data show CDR1 as SNHLY and CDR2 as FYNNEI.

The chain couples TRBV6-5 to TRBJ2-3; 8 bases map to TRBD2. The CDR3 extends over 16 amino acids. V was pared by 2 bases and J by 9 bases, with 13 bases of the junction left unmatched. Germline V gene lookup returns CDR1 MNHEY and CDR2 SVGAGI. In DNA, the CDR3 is TGTGCCAGCAGTTACAAGGCTAGCGGGCCCCGCGGGACGCAGTATTTT. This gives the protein CASSYKASGPRGTQYF.

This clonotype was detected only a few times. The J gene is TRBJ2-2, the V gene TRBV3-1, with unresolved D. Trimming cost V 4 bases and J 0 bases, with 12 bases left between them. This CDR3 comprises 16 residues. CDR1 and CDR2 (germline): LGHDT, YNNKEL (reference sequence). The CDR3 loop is CASSPYTPPNTGELFF. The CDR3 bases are TGTGCCAGCAGCCCTTATACCCCGCCGAACACCGGGGAGCTGTTTTTT.

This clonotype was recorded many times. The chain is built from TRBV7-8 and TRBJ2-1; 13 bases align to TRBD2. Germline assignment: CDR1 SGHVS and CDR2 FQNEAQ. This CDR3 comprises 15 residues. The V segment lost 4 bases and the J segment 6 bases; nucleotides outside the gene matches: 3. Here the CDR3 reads CASSSGLAGINEQFF. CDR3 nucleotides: TGTGCCAGCAGCTCGGGACTAGCGGGGATCAATGAGCAGTTCTTC.

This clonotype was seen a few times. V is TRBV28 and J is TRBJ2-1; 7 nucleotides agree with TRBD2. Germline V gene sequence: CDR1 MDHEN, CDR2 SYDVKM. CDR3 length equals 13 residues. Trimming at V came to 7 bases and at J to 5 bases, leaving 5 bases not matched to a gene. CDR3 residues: CASTVGGNNEQFF. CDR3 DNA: TGTGCCAGCACCGTGGGGGGGAACAATGAGCAGTTCTTC. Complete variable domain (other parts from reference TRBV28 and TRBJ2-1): DVKVTQSSRYLVKRTGEKVFLECVQDMDHENMFWYRQDPGLGLRLIYFSYDVKMKEKGDIPEGYSVSREKKERFSLILESASTNQTSMYLCASTVGGNNEQFFGPGTRLTVL.

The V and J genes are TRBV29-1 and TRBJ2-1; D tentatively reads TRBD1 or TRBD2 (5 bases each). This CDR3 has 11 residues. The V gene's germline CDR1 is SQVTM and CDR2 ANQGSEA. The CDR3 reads CYIIVGTEQFF. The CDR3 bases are TGCTACATAATTGTCGGGACTGAGCAGTTCTTC.

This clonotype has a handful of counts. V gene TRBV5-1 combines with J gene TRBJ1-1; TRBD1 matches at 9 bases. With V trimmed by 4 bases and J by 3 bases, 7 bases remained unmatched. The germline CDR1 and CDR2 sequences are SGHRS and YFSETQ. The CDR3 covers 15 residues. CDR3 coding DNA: TGCGCCAGCAGCCCTCCGGGACAGGGTTACACTGAAGCTTTCTTT. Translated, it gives CASSPPGQGYTEAFF. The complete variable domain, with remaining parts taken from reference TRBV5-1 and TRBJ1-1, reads KAGVTQTPRYLIKTRGQQVTLSCSPISGHRSVSWYQQTPGQGLQFLFEYFSETQRNKGNFPGRFSGRQFSNSRSEMNVSTLELGDSALYLCASSPPGQGYTEAFFGQGTRLTVV.

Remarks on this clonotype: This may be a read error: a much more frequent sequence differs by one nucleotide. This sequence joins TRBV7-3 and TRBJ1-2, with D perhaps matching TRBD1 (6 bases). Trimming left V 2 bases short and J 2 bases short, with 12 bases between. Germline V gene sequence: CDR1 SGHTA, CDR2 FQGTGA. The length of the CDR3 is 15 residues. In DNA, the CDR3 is TGTGCCAGCAGCTTAGGGGGGGGGCCCAACTATGGCTACACCTTC. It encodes CASSLGGGPNYGYTF.

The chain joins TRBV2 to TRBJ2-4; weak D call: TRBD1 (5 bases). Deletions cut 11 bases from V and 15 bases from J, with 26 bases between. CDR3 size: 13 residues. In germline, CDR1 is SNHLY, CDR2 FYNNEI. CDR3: CAAHKEQDTDLYF. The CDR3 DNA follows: TGTGCCGCCCATAAAGAACAGGACACCGATTTGTACTTC.

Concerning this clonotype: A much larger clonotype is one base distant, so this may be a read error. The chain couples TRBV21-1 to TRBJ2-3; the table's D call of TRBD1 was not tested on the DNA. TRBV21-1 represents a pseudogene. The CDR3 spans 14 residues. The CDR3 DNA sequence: TGTGCCGGACTGGACAGGGATGATAGAGATACGCGGTATTTT. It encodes CAGLDRDDRDTRYF.